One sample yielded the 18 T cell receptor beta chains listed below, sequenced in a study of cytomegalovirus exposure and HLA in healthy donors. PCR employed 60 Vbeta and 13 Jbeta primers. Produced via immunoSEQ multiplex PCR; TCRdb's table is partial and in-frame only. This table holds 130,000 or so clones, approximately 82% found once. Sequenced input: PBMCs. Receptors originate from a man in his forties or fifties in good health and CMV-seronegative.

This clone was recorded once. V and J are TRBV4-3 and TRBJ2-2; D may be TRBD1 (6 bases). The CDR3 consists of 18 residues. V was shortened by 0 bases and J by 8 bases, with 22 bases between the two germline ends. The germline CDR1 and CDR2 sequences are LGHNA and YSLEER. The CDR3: CASSQDGYGTTTLGELFF. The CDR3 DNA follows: TGCGCCAGCAGCCAAGATGGGTACGGGACAACTACTCTTGGGGAGCTGTTTTTT.

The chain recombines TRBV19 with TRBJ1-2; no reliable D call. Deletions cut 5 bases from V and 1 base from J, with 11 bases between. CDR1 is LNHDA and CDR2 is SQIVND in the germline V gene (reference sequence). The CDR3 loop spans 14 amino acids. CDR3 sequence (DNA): TGTGCCAGTAGTCCCCACTCGAATAACTATGGCTACACCTTC. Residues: CASSPHSNNYGYTF. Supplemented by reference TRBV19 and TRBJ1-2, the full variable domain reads DGGITQSPKYLFRKEGQNVTLSCEQNLNHDAMYWYRQDPGQGLRLIYYSQIVNDFQKGDIAEGYSVSREKKESFPLTVTSAQKNPTAFYLCASSPHSNNYGYTFGSGTRLTVV.

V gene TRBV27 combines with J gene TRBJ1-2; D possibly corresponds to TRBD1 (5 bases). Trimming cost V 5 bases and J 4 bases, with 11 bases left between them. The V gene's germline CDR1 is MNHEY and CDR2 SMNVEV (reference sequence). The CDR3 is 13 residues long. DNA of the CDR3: TGTGCCAGCAGTCCTCCGGGGGGCTATGGCTACACCTTC. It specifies CASSPPGGYGYTF.

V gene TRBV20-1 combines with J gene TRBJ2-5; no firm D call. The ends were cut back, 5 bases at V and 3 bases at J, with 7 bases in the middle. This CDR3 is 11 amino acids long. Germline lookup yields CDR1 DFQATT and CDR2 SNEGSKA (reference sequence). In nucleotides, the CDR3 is TGCAGTGCTCCCTCGGAAGAGACCCAGTACTTC. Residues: CSAPSEETQYF.

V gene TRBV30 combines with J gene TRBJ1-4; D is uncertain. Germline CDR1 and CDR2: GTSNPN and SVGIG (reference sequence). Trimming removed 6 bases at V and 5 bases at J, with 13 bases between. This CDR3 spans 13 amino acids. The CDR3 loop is CACGSGYNEKLFF. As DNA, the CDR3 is TGTGCCTGTGGGTCGGGGTACAATGAAAAACTGTTTTTT.

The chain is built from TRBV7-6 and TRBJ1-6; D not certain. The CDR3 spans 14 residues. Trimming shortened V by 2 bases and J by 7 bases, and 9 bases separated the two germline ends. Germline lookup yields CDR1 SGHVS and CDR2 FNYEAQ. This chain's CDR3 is CASSLTGINSPLHF. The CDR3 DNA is TGTGCCAGCAGCTTAACCGGGATCAATTCACCCCTCCACTTT.

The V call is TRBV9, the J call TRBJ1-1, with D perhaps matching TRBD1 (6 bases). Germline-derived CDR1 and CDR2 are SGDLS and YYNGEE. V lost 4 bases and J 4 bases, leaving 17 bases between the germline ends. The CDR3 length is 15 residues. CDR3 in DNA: TGTGCCAGCAGCCCCGGGACAAGAGGGAGCACTGAAGCTTTCTTT. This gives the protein CASSPGTRGSTEAFF. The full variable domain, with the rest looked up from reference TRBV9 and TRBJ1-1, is DSGVTQTPKHLITATGQRVTLRCSPRSGDLSVYWYQQSLDQGLQFLIQYYNGEERAKGNILERFSAQQFPDLHSELNLSSLELGDSALYFCASSPGTRGSTEAFFGQGTRLTVV.

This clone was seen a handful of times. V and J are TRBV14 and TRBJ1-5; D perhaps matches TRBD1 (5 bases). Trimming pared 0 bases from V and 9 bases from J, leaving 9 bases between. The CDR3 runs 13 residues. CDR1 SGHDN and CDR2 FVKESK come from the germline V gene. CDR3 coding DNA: TGTGCCAGCAGCCAAGAACACAGGTGGCCCCAGCATTTT. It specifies CASSQEHRWPQHF.

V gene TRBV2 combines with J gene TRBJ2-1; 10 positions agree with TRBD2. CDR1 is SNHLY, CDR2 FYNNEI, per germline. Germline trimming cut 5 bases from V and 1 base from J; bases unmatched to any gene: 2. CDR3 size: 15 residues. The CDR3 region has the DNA TGTGCCAGCAGTCGTAGCGGGGGGTCCTACAATGAGCAGTTCTTC. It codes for CASSRSGGSYNEQFF.

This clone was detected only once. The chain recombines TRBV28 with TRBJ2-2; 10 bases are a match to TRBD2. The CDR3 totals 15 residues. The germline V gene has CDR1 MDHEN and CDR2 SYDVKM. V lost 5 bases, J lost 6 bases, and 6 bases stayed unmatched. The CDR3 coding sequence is TGTGCCAGCAGTACGGCAGCGGGGGGGGCCGGGGAGCTGTTTTTT. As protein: CASSTAAGGAGELFF.

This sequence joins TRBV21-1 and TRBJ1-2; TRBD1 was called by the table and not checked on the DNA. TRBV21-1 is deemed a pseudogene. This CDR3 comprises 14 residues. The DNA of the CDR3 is TGTGCCAGCAGCGTGCCGACAGGGATCGGTGGCTACACCTTC. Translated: CASSVPTGIGGYTF.

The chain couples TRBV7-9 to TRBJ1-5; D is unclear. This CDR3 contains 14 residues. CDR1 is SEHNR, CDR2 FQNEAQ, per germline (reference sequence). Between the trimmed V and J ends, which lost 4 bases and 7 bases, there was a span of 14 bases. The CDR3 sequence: CASSSGNAGQPQHF. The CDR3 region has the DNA TGTGCCAGCAGCTCCGGGAACGCGGGCCAGCCCCAGCATTTT.

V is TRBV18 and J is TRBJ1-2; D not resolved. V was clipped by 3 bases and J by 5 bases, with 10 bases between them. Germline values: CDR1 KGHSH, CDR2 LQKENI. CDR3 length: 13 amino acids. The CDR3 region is CASSPEGGYGYTF. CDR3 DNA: TGTGCCAGCTCACCTGAGGGAGGGTATGGCTACACCTTC.

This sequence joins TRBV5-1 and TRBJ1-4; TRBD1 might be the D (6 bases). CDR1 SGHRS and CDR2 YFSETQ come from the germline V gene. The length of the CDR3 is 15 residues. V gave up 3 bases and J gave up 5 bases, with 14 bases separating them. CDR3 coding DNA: TGCGCCAGCAGCTCCTACGGACAGACCAATGAAAAACTGTTTTTT. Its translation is CASSSYGQTNEKLFF.

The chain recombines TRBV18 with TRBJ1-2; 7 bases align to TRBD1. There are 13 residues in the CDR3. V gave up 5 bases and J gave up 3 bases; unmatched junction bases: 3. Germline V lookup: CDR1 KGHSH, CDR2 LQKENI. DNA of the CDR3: TGTGCCAGCTCAGCACAGGGGTACTATGGCTACACCTTC. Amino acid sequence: CASSAQGYYGYTF.

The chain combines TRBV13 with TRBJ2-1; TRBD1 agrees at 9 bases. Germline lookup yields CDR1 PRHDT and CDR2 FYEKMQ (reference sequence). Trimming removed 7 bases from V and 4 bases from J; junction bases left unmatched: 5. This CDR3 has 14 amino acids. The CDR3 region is CASTRDRAYNEQFF. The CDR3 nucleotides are TGTGCCAGCACTCGGGACAGGGCTTACAATGAGCAGTTCTTC.

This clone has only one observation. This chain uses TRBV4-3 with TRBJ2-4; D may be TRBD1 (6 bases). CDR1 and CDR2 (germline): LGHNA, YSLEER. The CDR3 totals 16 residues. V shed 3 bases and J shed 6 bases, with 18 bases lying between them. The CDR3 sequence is CASSQGTTGGLNIQYF. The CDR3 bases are TGCGCCAGCAGCCAGGGGACGACAGGAGGACTAAACATTCAGTACTTC.

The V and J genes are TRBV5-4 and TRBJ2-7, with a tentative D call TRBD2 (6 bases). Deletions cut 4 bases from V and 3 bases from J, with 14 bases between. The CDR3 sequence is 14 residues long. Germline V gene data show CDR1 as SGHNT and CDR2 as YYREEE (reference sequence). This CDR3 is CASSPRLGGYEQYF. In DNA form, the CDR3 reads TGTGCCAGCAGCCCCCGTCTCGGGGGCTACGAGCAGTACTTC.